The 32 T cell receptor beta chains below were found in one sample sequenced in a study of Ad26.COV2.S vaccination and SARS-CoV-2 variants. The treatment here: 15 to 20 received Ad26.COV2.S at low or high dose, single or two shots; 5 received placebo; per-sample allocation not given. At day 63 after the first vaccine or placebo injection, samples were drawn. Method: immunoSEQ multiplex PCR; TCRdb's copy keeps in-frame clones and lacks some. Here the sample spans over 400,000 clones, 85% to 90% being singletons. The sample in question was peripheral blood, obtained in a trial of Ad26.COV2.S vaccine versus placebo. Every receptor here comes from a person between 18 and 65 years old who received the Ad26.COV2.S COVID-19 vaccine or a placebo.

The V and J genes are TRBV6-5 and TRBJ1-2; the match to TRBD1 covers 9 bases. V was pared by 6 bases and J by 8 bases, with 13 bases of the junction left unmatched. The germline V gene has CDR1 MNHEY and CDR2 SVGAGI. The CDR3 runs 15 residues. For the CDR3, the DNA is TGTGCCAGCAGAGGGACAGGGAGTACCTTCGGAGGCTACACCTTC. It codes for CASRGTGSTFGGYTF.

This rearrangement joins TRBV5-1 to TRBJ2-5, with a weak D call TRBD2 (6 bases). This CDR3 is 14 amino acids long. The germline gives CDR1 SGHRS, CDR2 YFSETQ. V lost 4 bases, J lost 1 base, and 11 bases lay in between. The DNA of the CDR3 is TGCGCCAGCAGCCCCACCGGGGGCCAAGAGACCCAGTACTTC. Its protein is CASSPTGGQETQYF.

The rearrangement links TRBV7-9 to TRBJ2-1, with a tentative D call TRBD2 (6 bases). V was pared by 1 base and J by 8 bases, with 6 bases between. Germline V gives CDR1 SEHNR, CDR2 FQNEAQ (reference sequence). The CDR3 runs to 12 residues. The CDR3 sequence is CASSLGGDEQFF. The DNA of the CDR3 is TGTGCCAGCAGCTTAGGGGGGGATGAGCAGTTCTTC.

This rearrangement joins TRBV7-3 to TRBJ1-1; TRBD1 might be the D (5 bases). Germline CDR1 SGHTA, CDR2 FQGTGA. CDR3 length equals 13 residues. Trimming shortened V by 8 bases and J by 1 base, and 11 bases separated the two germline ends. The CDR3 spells CASGVGTNTEAFF. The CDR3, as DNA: TGTGCCAGCGGGGTGGGGACGAACACTGAAGCTTTCTTT.

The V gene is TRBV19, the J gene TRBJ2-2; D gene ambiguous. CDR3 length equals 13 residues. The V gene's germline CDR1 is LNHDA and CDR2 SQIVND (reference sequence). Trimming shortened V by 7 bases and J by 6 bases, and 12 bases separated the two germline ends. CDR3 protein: CASTHPLSGELFF. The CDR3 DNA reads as TGTGCCAGTACCCACCCCCTATCCGGGGAGCTGTTTTTT.

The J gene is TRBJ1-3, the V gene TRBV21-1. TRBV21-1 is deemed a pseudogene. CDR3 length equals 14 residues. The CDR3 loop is CASSPKFSGNTIYF. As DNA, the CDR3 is TGTGCCAGCTCCCCCAAGTTTTCCGGGAACACCATATATTTT.

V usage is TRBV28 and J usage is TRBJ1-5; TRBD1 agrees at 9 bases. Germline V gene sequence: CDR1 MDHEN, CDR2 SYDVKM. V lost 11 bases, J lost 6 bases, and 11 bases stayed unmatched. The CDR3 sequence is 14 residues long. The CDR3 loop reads CAAGTGYFGQPQHF. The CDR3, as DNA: TGTGCCGCCGGGACAGGGTATTTCGGTCAGCCCCAGCATTTT.

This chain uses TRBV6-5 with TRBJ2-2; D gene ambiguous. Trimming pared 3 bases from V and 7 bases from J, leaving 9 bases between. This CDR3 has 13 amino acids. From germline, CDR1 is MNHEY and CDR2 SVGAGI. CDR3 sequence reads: CASSYRVGGELFF. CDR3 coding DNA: TGTGCCAGCAGTTATAGGGTCGGCGGGGAGCTGTTTTTT.

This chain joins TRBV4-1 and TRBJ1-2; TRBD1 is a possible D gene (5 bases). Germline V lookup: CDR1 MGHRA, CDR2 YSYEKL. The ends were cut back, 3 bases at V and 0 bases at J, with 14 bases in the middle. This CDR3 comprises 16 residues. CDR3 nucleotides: TGCGCCAGCAGCCAGACCTCAGGGTTGGCTAACTATGGCTACACCTTC. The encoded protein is CASSQTSGLANYGYTF.

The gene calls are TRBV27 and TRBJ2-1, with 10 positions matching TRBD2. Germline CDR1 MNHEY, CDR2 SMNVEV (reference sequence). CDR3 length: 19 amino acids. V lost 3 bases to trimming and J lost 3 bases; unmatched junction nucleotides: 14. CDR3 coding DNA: TGTGCCAGCAGTTTCGTACTAGCGGGGACTCTGAGAAACTACAATGAGCAGTTCTTC. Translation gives CASSFVLAGTLRNYNEQFF.

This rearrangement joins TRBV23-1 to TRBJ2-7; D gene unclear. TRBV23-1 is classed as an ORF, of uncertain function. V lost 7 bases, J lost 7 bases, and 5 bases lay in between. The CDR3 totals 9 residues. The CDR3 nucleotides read TGCGCCAGCAAACAAGAGCAGTACGTC. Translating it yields CASKQEQYV.

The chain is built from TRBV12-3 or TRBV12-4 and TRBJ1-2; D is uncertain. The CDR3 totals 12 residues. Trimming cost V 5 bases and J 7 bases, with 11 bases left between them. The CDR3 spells CASSPSWGGYTF. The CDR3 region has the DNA TGTGCCAGCAGTCCCTCTTGGGGTGGCTACACCTTC.

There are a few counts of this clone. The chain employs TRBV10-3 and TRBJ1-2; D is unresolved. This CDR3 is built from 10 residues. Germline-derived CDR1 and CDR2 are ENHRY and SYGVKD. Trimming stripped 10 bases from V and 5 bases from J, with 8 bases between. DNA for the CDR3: TGTGCCACCAAGGAGTATGGCTACACCTTC. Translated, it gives CATKEYGYTF.

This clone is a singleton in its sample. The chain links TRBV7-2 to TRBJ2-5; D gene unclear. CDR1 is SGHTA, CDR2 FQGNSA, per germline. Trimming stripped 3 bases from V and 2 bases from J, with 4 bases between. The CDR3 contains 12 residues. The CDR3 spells CASSLRQETQYF. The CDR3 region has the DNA TGTGCCAGCAGCTTGAGGCAAGAGACCCAGTACTTC.

CDR3 in amino acids: CASSQEISLSGELFF. The CDR3, as DNA: TGCGCCAGCAGCCAAGAAATTAGCCTCTCCGGGGAGCTGTTTTTT. The V gene is TRBV4-1, the J gene TRBJ2-2; D remains ambiguous. CDR1 is MGHRA, CDR2 YSYEKL, per germline. The V end was cut by 0 bases, the J end by 6 bases, with 11 bases between. The CDR3 has 15 amino acids.

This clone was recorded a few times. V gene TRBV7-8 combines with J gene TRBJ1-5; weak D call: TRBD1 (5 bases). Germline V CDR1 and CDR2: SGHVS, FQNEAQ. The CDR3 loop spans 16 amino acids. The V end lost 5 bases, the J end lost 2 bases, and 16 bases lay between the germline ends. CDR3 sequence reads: CASSPHVGGGNQPQHF. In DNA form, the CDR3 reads TGTGCCAGCAGCCCCCACGTGGGGGGAGGCAATCAGCCCCAGCATTTT.

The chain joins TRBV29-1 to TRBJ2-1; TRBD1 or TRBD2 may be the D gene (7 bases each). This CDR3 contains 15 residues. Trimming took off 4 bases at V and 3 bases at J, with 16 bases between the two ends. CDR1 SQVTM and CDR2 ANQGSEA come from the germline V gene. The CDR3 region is CSVGGAGTVYNEQFF. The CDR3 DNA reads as TGCAGCGTTGGCGGAGCGGGGACAGTCTACAATGAGCAGTTCTTC.

DNA of the CDR3: TGTGCCAGCAGTTTACCGACAGGGGGTGACGAGCAGTACGTC. It is translated as CASSLPTGGDEQYV. This chain links TRBV6-6 with TRBJ2-7; 9 bases are shared with TRBD1. The germline V gene encodes CDR1 MNHNY and CDR2 SVGAGI (reference sequence). The ends lost 4 bases at V and 5 bases at J; junction bases unmatched: 6. The CDR3 sequence is 14 residues long.

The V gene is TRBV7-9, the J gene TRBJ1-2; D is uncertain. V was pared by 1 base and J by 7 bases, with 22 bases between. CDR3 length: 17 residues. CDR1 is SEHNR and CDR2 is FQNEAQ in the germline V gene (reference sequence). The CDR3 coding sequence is TGTGCCAGCAGCTTAGATTGGGCCTTCAGGAAGAGTACTGGCTACACCTTC. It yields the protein CASSLDWAFRKSTGYTF.

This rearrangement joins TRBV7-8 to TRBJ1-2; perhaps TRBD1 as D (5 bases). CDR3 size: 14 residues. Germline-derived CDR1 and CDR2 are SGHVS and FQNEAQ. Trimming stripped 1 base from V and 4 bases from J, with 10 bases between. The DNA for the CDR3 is TGTGCCAGCAGCTTAGATTGGCAGGGCTATGGCTACACCTTC. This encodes CASSLDWQGYGYTF. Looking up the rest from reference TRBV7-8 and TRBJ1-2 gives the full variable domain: GAGVSQSPRYKVAKRGQDVALRCDPISGHVSLFWYQQALGQGPEFLTYFQNEAQLDKSGLPSDRFFAERPEGSVSTLKIQRTQQEDSAVYLCASSLDWQGYGYTFGSGTRLTVV.

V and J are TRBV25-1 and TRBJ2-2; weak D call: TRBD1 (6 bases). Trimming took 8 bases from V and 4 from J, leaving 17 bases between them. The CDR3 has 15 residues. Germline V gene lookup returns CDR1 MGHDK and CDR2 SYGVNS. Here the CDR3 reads CASGLRGWGTGELFF. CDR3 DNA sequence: TGTGCCAGCGGGCTCAGGGGTTGGGGCACCGGGGAGCTGTTTTTT. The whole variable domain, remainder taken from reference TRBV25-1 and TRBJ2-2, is EADIYQTPRYLVIGTGKKITLECSQTMGHDKMYWYQQDPGMELHLIHYSYGVNSTEKGDLSSESTVSRIRTEHFPLTLESARPSHTSQYLCASGLRGWGTGELFFGEGSRLTVL.

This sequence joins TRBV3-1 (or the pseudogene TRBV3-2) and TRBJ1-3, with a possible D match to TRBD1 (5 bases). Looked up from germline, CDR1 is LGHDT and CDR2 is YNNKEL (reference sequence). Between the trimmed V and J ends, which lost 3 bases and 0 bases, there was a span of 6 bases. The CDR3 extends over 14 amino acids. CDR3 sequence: CASSHRGSGNTIYF. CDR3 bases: TGTGCCAGCAGCCATAGGGGCTCTGGAAACACCATATATTTT.

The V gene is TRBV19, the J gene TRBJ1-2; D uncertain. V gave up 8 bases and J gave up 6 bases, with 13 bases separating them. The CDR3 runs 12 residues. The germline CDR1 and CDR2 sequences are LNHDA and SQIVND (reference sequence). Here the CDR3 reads CASSYGPNGYTF. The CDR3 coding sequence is TGTGCCAGTTCTTACGGTCCCAATGGCTACACCTTC.

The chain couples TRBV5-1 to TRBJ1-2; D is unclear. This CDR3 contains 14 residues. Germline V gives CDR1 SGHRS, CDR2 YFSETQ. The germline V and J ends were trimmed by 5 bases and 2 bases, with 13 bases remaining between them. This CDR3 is CASSPGQSNYGYTF. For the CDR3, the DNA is TGCGCCAGCAGTCCTGGGCAATCGAACTATGGCTACACCTTC.

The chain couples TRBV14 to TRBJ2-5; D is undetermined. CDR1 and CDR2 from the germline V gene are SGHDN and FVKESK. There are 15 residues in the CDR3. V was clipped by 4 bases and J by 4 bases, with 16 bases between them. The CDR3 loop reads CASSPHRGDLETQYF. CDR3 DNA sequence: TGTGCCAGCAGCCCCCACCGCGGTGACCTAGAGACCCAGTACTTC.

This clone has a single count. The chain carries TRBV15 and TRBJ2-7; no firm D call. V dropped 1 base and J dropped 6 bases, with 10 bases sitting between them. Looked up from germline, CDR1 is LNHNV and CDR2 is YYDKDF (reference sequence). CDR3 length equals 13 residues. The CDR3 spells CATSRVPHSEQYV. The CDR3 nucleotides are TGTGCCACCAGCAGAGTTCCGCACTCCGAGCAGTACGTC.

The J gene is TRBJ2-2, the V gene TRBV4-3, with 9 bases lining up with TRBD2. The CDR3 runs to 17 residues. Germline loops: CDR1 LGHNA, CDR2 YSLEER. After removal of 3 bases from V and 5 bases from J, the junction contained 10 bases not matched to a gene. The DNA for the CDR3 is TGCGCCAGCAGCCAGGGGTTAGCGGGAGTCGGGACCGGGGAGCTGTTTTTT. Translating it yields CASSQGLAGVGTGELFF.

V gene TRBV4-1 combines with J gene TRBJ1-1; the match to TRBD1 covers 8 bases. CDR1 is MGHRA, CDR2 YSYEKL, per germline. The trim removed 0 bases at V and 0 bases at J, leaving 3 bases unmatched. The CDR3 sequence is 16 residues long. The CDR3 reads CASSQEDRAMNTEAFF. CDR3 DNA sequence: TGCGCCAGCAGCCAAGAGGACAGGGCTATGAACACTGAAGCTTTCTTT.

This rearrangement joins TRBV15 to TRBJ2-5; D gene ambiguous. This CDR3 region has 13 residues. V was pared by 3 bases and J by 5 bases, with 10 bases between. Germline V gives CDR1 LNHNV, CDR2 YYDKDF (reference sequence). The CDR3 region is CATSRSMGETQYF. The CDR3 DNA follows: TGTGCCACCAGCAGGTCAATGGGGGAGACCCAGTACTTC.

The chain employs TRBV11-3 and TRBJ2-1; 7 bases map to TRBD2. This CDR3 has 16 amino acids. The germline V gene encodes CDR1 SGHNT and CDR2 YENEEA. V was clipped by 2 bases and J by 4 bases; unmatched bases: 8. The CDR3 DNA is TGTGCCAGCAGCTTACGGGCGAGCGGGGAATACAATGAGCAGTTCTTC. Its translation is CASSLRASGEYNEQFF.

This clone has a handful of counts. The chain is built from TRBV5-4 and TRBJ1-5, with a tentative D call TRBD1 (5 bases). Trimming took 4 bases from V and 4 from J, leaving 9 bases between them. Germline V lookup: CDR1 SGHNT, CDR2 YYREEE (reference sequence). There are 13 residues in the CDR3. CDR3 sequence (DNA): TGTGCCAGCAGCGGCTGGGGGAATCAGCCCCAGCATTTT. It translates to CASSGWGNQPQHF.

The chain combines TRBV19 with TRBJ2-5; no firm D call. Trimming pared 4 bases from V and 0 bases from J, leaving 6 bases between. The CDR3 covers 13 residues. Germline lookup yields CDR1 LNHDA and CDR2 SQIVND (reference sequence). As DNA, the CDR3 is TGTGCCAGTAGTAACAGAAACCAAGAGACCCAGTACTTC. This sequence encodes CASSNRNQETQYF.